The table lists the clone carrying this T cell receptor (beta chain) with a few counts. CDR3 length: 13 amino acids. Germline V lookup: CDR1 SGDLS, CDR2 YYNGEE. V was trimmed by 5 bases and J by 6 bases, leaving 15 bases between them. TCRdb called the RT-PCR reads again in MiXCR, with one record for every CDR3 protein. The table has approximately 250,000 distinct CDR3 sequences, roughly 15% seen once; the top ten hold under 14%. These data come from a study of patients and donors after allogeneic stem cell transplantation. What was sequenced was blood, either unsorted or a sorted T cell fraction (not recorded which). The origin of this receptor is a human donor who was either an allogeneic HSCT recipient or a stem cell or donor lymphocyte infusion donor (not recorded which). It is not recorded whose cells these are; they may come from a transplant donor. The V and J genes are TRBV9 and TRBJ2-7; D may be TRBD1 or TRBD2 (6 bases each). The CDR3 sequence is CASSHVEGVEQYF. The CDR3 DNA follows: TGTGCCAGCAGTCACGTGGAGGGGGTCGAGCAGTACTTC.